The 31 T cell receptor beta chains reported below all come from one sample, sequenced in a study of blood T cell repertoires in COVID-19. Repertoires were generated with immunoSEQ multiplex PCR, while TCRdb's copy carries only in-frame clones and drops some. The table has tens of thousands of clones, roughly four fifths seen once; the top ten hold roughly 3.2%. Sequenced: peripheral blood. These receptors were collected from a man in his sixties with acute or convalescent COVID-19.

This chain joins TRBV30 and TRBJ2-2; D possibly corresponds to TRBD2 (6 bases). The germline V gene has CDR1 GTSNPN and CDR2 SVGIG (reference sequence). V lost 3 bases, J lost 6 bases, and 11 bases lay in between. This CDR3 region has 13 residues. The CDR3 DNA reads TGTGCCTGGAGGCCCGGGGGTCCCGGGGAGCTGTTTTTT. It yields the protein CAWRPGGPGELFF.

V usage is TRBV20-1 and J usage is TRBJ1-2; D uncertain. CDR3 length: 9 amino acids. With 6 bases removed from V and 14 bases from J, the gap between germline ends came to 13 bases. Germline V lookup: CDR1 DFQATT, CDR2 SNEGSKA (reference sequence). The CDR3 DNA sequence: TGCAGTGCCGGCGAGGGCCTGACCTTC. This sequence encodes CSAGEGLTF.

This rearrangement joins TRBV18 to TRBJ1-4; D unclear. Per the germline V gene, CDR1 is KGHSH and CDR2 is LQKENI. The V end lost 5 bases, the J end lost 5 bases, and 18 bases lay between the germline ends. There are 16 residues in the CDR3. The CDR3 DNA reads as TGTGCCAGCTCAAGCCCTCGACGGGAAGAAAATGAAAAACTGTTTTTT. Translated, it gives CASSSPRREENEKLFF. Together with reference TRBV18 and TRBJ1-4, the CDR3 gives the full variable domain: NAGVMQNPRHLVRRRGQEARLRCSPMKGHSHVYWYRQLPEEGLKFMVYLQKENIIDESGMPKERFSAEFPKEGPSILRIQQVVRGDSAAYFCASSSPRREENEKLFFGSGTQLSVL.

This sequence joins TRBV28 and TRBJ1-1; a weak D match, TRBD1 (5 bases). Germline V CDR1 and CDR2: MDHEN, SYDVKM. V lost 3 bases to trimming and J lost 1 base, with 6 bases between them. The CDR3 runs 13 residues. The CDR3 nucleotides are TGTGCCAGCAGTTTCGGGGGGAACACTGAAGCTTTCTTT. Translation gives CASSFGGNTEAFF. Based on the CDR3 plus reference TRBV28 and TRBJ1-1, the full variable domain is DVKVTQSSRYLVKRTGEKVFLECVQDMDHENMFWYRQDPGLGLRLIYFSYDVKMKEKGDIPEGYSVSREKKERFSLILESASTNQTSMYLCASSFGGNTEAFFGQGTRLTVV.

The DNA of the CDR3 is TGTGCCAGTAGTTGGAAGGCAGGGGCTCAGCCCCAGCATTTT. It translates to CASSWKAGAQPQHF. The chain joins TRBV19 to TRBJ1-5; D is perhaps TRBD1 (6 bases). The germline V and J ends were trimmed by 5 bases and 6 bases, with 14 bases remaining between them. The germline V gene encodes CDR1 LNHDA and CDR2 SQIVND (reference sequence). The CDR3 runs 14 residues.

V and J are TRBV24-1 and TRBJ1-6; the match to TRBD1 covers 7 bases. Germline V gene sequence: CDR1 KGHDR, CDR2 SFDVKD. Trimming took 7 bases from V and 9 from J; bases not matched to a gene: 11. The CDR3 is 15 residues long. CDR3 sequence (DNA): TGTGCCACCAGAAGACAGGGCGATAAGGGTTCACCCCTCCACTTT. As protein: CATRRQGDKGSPLHF.

The genes are TRBV5-1 and TRBJ1-1, with D perhaps matching TRBD1 (5 bases). Per the germline V gene, CDR1 is SGHRS and CDR2 is YFSETQ. V lost 3 bases, J lost 4 bases, and 13 bases lay in between. The CDR3 spans 14 residues. CDR3 loop: CASSSGLLGTEAFF. The DNA for the CDR3 is TGCGCCAGCAGCTCGGGACTGCTGGGCACTGAAGCTTTCTTT.

V usage is TRBV18 and J usage is TRBJ1-2; D is undetermined. The CDR3 runs 14 residues. V gave up 2 bases and J gave up 2 bases, with 9 bases separating them. Germline V gene sequence: CDR1 KGHSH, CDR2 LQKENI. The CDR3 region is CASSPSLQNYGYTF. CDR3 DNA sequence: TGTGCCAGCTCACCAAGCTTACAGAACTATGGCTACACCTTC.

The chain uses TRBV28 and TRBJ2-4; no clear D. The germline CDR1 and CDR2 sequences are MDHEN and SYDVKM. Trimming took off 4 bases at V and 0 bases at J, with 10 bases between the two ends. There are 15 residues in the CDR3. The CDR3 loop reads CASSSGALAKNIQYF. In DNA, the CDR3 is TGTGCCAGCAGTTCAGGCGCATTAGCCAAAAACATTCAGTACTTC.

The rearrangement joins TRBV6-1 to TRBJ1-3; D is unclear. The CDR3 has 15 residues. The V and J ends lost 1 base and 6 bases respectively, with 13 bases between them. CDR1 and CDR2 from the germline V gene are MNHNS and SASEGT. The CDR3 loop is CASSEGTELENTIYF. The CDR3 DNA is TGTGCCAGCAGTGAAGGAACGGAGCTGGAAAACACCATATATTTT.

The chain combines TRBV7-9 with TRBJ2-7, with a tentative D call TRBD2 (6 bases). The CDR3 covers 12 residues. The germline V gene has CDR1 SEHNR and CDR2 FQNEAQ (reference sequence). V lost 5 bases to trimming and J lost 13 bases, with 18 bases between them. The DNA for the CDR3 is TGTGCCAGCAGCCCCCATTTCGGGGACTCATACTTC. Encoded protein: CASSPHFGDSYF.

This clone was seen just once. The chain couples TRBV15 to TRBJ2-1; 13 positions match TRBD2. CDR1 is LNHNV, CDR2 YYDKDF, per germline (reference sequence). The CDR3 sequence is 15 residues long. After removal of 11 bases from V and 7 bases from J, the junction contained 11 bases not matched to a gene. The CDR3 here is CAVGTSGVTPNEQFF. The CDR3 DNA reads as TGTGCCGTTGGGACTAGCGGGGTGACACCGAATGAGCAGTTCTTC.

CDR3 sequence (DNA): TGTGCCACCAGTGATTGGGGACTAGTCCCTTTCACAGATACGCAGTATTTT. Translated, it gives CATSDWGLVPFTDTQYF. J is TRBJ2-3 and V is TRBV24-1; 8 nucleotides line up with TRBD2. The length of the CDR3 is 17 residues. CDR1 KGHDR and CDR2 SFDVKD come from the germline V gene. V was clipped by 2 bases and J by 2 bases; unmatched bases: 8.

CDR3 residues: CASSTTGIANEKLFF. The DNA of the CDR3 is TGTGCCAGCAGCACAACAGGGATTGCTAATGAAAAACTGTTTTTT. The chain links TRBV2 to TRBJ1-4; tentatively, D is TRBD1 (6 bases). Germline assignment: CDR1 SNHLY and CDR2 FYNNEI. The CDR3 is 15 amino acids. V lost 6 bases, J lost 3 bases, and 14 bases lay in between. The full variable domain, in which reference TRBV2 and TRBJ1-4 provide the parts outside the CDR3, is EPEVTQTPSHQVTQMGQEVILRCVPISNHLYFYWYRQILGQKVEFLVSFYNNEISEKSEIFDDQFSVERPDGSNFTLKIRSTKLEDSAMYFCASSTTGIANEKLFFGSGTQLSVL.

The genes are TRBV19 and TRBJ1-2, with 10 bases fitting TRBD1. With 4 bases clipped from V and 4 bases from J, the junction kept 6 bases outside the gene matches. Germline V gives CDR1 LNHDA, CDR2 SQIVND (reference sequence). The length of the CDR3 is 15 residues. The CDR3 DNA sequence: TGTGCCAGTAGTACTCCGGACAGGGGGGGCTATGGCTACACCTTC. Protein product: CASSTPDRGGYGYTF.

The chain combines TRBV11-2 with TRBJ1-1; 7 bases map to TRBD1. CDR1 and CDR2 from the germline V gene are SGHAT and FQNNGV. The CDR3 has 16 residues. V was clipped by 5 bases and J by 1 base; unmatched bases: 10. CDR3 sequence (DNA): TGTGCCAGCAGCGCGGAAACCGACAGGGAGAACACTGAAGCTTTCTTT. Encoded protein: CASSAETDRENTEAFF. The variable domain in full, completed from reference TRBV11-2 and TRBJ1-1, reads EAGVAQSPRYKIIEKRQSVAFWCNPISGHATLYWYQQILGQGPKLLIQFQNNGVVDDSQLPKDRFSAERLKGVDSTLKIQPAKLEDSAVYLCASSAETDRENTEAFFGQGTRLTVV.

The gene calls are TRBV27 and TRBJ1-6; D possibly corresponds to TRBD1 (5 bases). Trimming pared 4 bases from V and 7 bases from J, leaving 11 bases between. This CDR3 region has 14 residues. Germline V CDR1 and CDR2: MNHEY, SMNVEV (reference sequence). CDR3 nucleotides: TGTGCCAGCAGTTATGGGAAGGGGAATTCACCCCTCCACTTT. Its protein is CASSYGKGNSPLHF.

The rearrangement links TRBV5-6 to TRBJ1-2, with D perhaps matching TRBD1 (6 bases). V was trimmed by 4 bases and J by 2 bases, leaving 15 bases between them. Germline-derived CDR1 and CDR2 are SGHDT and YYEEEE. The CDR3 runs 15 residues. The CDR3 loop reads CASSRDTRNNYGYTF. In DNA, the CDR3 is TGTGCCAGCAGCCGGGACACCCGAAACAACTATGGCTACACCTTC.

This chain links TRBV2 with TRBJ1-2; 10 nucleotides agree with TRBD1. The CDR3 extends over 15 amino acids. Germline V gene data show CDR1 as SNHLY and CDR2 as FYNNEI. Trimming cost V 3 bases and J 8 bases; bases outside gene matches: 9. This CDR3 is CASSDRGQGPGGYTF. CDR3 in DNA: TGTGCCAGCAGTGATCGGGGACAGGGGCCCGGAGGCTACACCTTC.

J is TRBJ1-6 and V is TRBV4-2, with 8 bases aligning to TRBD1. Per germline, CDR1 LGHNA and CDR2 YNFKEQ. CDR3 size: 15 residues. Trimming took 2 bases from V and 6 from J; bases not matched to a gene: 3. In DNA, the CDR3 is TGTGCCAGCAGCCAAACGGGACAGGCTAATTCACCCCTCCACTTT. Protein product: CASSQTGQANSPLHF.

The chain carries TRBV29-1 and TRBJ2-2; D unresolved. The germline V gene encodes CDR1 SQVTM and CDR2 ANQGSEA. With 3 bases removed from V and 0 bases from J, the gap between germline ends came to 8 bases. The CDR3 runs to 14 residues. The CDR3 loop is CSVEVETNTGELFF. The CDR3 nucleotides read TGCAGCGTTGAGGTAGAAACGAACACCGGGGAGCTGTTTTTT.

The rearrangement uses TRBV7-9 and TRBJ1-5, with TRBD1 matching over 9 bases. This CDR3 contains 14 residues. V lost 5 bases and J lost 6; bases outside the gene matches: 5. Germline V gene data show CDR1 as SEHNR and CDR2 as FQNEAQ (reference sequence). The CDR3 nucleotides read TGTGCCAGCAGCATGGGACAGGGTTTTCAGCCCCAGCATTTT. Its translation is CASSMGQGFQPQHF. Full variable domain (missing parts from reference TRBV7-9 and TRBJ1-5): DTGVSQNPRHKITKRGQNVTFRCDPISEHNRLYWYRQTLGQGPEFLTYFQNEAQLEKSRLLSDRFSAERPKGSFSTLEIQRTEQGDSAMYLCASSMGQGFQPQHFGDGTRLSIL.

V and J are TRBV5-4 and TRBJ1-2, with D possibly matching TRBD1 (6 bases). Germline V gene lookup returns CDR1 SGHNT and CDR2 YYREEE (reference sequence). V was trimmed by 4 bases and J by 7 bases, leaving 26 bases between them. The CDR3 spans 17 residues. Written as DNA, the CDR3 is TGTGCCAGCAGCAAAAACGGGGGGGGCGGTTTAGGTCGTGGCTACACCTTC. Its translation is CASSKNGGGGLGRGYTF.

This sequence joins TRBV7-9 and TRBJ1-4, with no clear D. Germline V gives CDR1 SEHNR, CDR2 FQNEAQ (reference sequence). V was pared by 6 bases and J by 0 bases, with 11 bases between. The CDR3 has 15 residues. The CDR3 here is CASSSGITTNEKLFF. CDR3 sequence (DNA): TGTGCCAGCAGTTCCGGGATAACAACTAATGAAAAACTGTTTTTT.

The chain recombines TRBV6-1 with TRBJ1-4; D perhaps matches TRBD1 (5 bases). The germline V gene has CDR1 MNHNS and CDR2 SASEGT. V shed 3 bases and J shed 5 bases, with 10 bases lying between them. The CDR3 spans 14 residues. The CDR3 region has the DNA TGTGCCAGCAGTGATGCAGGGCCGAATGAAAAACTGTTTTTT. Its translation: CASSDAGPNEKLFF.

The chain uses TRBV6-5 and TRBJ1-5; 8 bases fit TRBD1. This CDR3 is built from 16 residues. CDR1 MNHEY and CDR2 SVGAGI come from the germline V gene. The junction had 8 bases not matched to a gene; V was cut back by 4 bases and J by 3 bases. The CDR3 DNA follows: TGTGCCAGCAGTTCAGTAGGACAGGGTATCAATCAGCCCCAGCATTTT. It encodes CASSSVGQGINQPQHF.

This chain joins TRBV30 and TRBJ1-5; D gene uncertain. Germline V gene data show CDR1 as GTSNPN and CDR2 as SVGIG (reference sequence). This CDR3 is 13 amino acids long. Trimming cost V 2 bases and J 7 bases, with 12 bases left between them. As DNA, the CDR3 is TGTGCCTGGAGTAGAGGGAAGAGGCAGCCCCAGCATTTT. Its protein is CAWSRGKRQPQHF.

The chain carries TRBV5-5 and TRBJ1-2; possibly TRBD1 for D (6 bases). This CDR3 is built from 12 residues. Deletions cut 2 bases from V and 7 bases from J, with 9 bases between. From germline, CDR1 is SGHKS and CDR2 YYEKEE (reference sequence). CDR3 in amino acids: CASSFNRAGYTF. The CDR3 DNA is TGTGCCAGCAGCTTTAACAGGGCTGGCTACACCTTC. The full variable domain, in which reference TRBV5-5 and TRBJ1-2 provide the parts outside the CDR3, is DAGVTQSPTHLIKTRGQQVTLRCSPISGHKSVSWYQQVLGQGPQFIFQYYEKEERGRGNFPDRFSARQFPNYSSELNVNALLLGDSALYLCASSFNRAGYTFGSGTRLTVV.

This clone has only one observation. V is TRBV6-5 and J is TRBJ2-2, with TRBD2 matching over 8 bases. This CDR3 is built from 14 residues. Trimming at V came to 2 bases and at J to 5 bases, leaving 1 base not matched to a gene. Germline CDR1 and CDR2: MNHEY and SVGAGI. In DNA form, the CDR3 reads TGTGCCAGCAGTTACAGCGGGGGTACCGGGGAGCTGTTTTTT. As protein: CASSYSGGTGELFF.

The J gene is TRBJ1-4, the V gene TRBV5-5; TRBD1 is a possible D gene (5 bases). Trimming left V 4 bases short and J 4 bases short, with 11 bases between. This CDR3 region has 14 residues. Germline-derived CDR1 and CDR2 are SGHKS and YYEKEE (reference sequence). In DNA, the CDR3 is TGTGCCAGCAGCCTCGGGGGGAATAATGAAAAACTGTTTTTT. Translating gives CASSLGGNNEKLFF.

The rearrangement joins TRBV7-2 to TRBJ1-2, with D perhaps TRBD1 (5 bases). The germline V gene has CDR1 SGHTA and CDR2 FQGNSA. Trimming removed 8 bases at V and 5 bases at J, with 18 bases between. This CDR3 has 14 residues. In DNA, the CDR3 is TGTGCCAGCTCCGCCCCACAGGCGACTTATGGCTACACCTTC. Protein product: CASSAPQATYGYTF.